These 20 T cell receptor beta chains share one sample of origin, sequenced in a study of T cell responses to AZD1222 COVID-19 vaccine (dated by TCRdb to the early 2020s). Libraries came from the immunoSEQ multiplex PCR assay. In its TCRdb copy, this immuneACCESS table keeps in-frame sequences only and misses some clones. Where compared with another copy, unresolved V genes explain less than half of these, and the others have no known cause. Here the sample has 100,000 to 150,000 clones; 80% to 90% occur a single time. Over 5.5% of the sample goes to the ten largest clones. The sample's time point label is to be understood as: baseline before first vaccination. This specimen consisted of peripheral blood, obtained on day 0 of AZD1222 vaccination. These receptors came from an adult in good health.

The chain combines TRBV2 with TRBJ2-5; 7 bases fit TRBD2. Germline V gene data show CDR1 as SNHLY and CDR2 as FYNNEI. The CDR3 contains 11 residues. The junction had 5 bases not matched to a gene; V was cut back by 7 bases and J by 9 bases. The CDR3 spells CASIQRGAQYF. The CDR3 coding sequence is TGTGCCAGCATCCAACGGGGGGCCCAGTACTTC.

The gene calls are TRBV5-1 and TRBJ1-1; D is unclear. The CDR3 consists of 14 residues. V lost 2 bases and J 1 base, leaving 9 bases between the germline ends. Germline-derived CDR1 and CDR2 are SGHRS and YFSETQ. This chain's CDR3 is CASSFTYTNTEAFF. As DNA, the CDR3 is TGCGCCAGCAGCTTCACCTATACGAACACTGAAGCTTTCTTT.

The rearrangement links TRBV7-8 to TRBJ1-4; D gene unclear. V lost 7 bases to trimming and J lost 8 bases, with 14 bases between them. Germline V gene lookup returns CDR1 SGHVS and CDR2 FQNEAQ. CDR3 length: 13 amino acids. The CDR3 DNA reads TGTGCCAGCACCGTGTTAGAGGGCGAAAAACTGTTTTTT. This sequence encodes CASTVLEGEKLFF.

The chain couples TRBV6-1 to TRBJ1-1, with D unresolved. The CDR3 consists of 14 residues. V was pared by 3 bases and J by 1 base, with 9 bases between. CDR1 MNHNS and CDR2 SASEGT come from the germline V gene. The CDR3 coding sequence is TGTGCCAGCAGTGAGGAGAGCTGGAACACTGAAGCTTTCTTT. This sequence encodes CASSEESWNTEAFF.

The rearrangement uses TRBV4-2 and TRBJ1-4; no clear D gene. Deletions cut 5 bases from V and 4 bases from J, with 8 bases between. The V gene's germline CDR1 is LGHNA and CDR2 YNFKEQ. The CDR3 contains 13 residues. In DNA, the CDR3 is TGTGCCAGCAGCACTCCCGATAATGAAAAACTGTTTTTT. Amino acids: CASSTPDNEKLFF.

The rearrangement links TRBV5-1 to TRBJ1-4; D perhaps matches TRBD1 (5 bases). This CDR3 contains 14 residues. Germline CDR1 SGHRS, CDR2 YFSETQ. Trimming cost V 1 base and J 7 bases, with 11 bases left between them. CDR3 residues: CASSLMGGGEKLFF. The CDR3 nucleotides read TGCGCCAGCAGCTTGATGGGTGGGGGTGAAAAACTGTTTTTT.

The rearrangement uses TRBV27 and TRBJ1-6, with TRBD1 matching over 7 bases. This CDR3 region has 15 residues. Germline-derived CDR1 and CDR2 are MNHEY and SMNVEV (reference sequence). Trimming took 0 bases from V and 5 from J; bases not matched to a gene: 1. The CDR3 DNA follows: TGTGCCAGCAGTTTATCGGACAGGAATAATTCACCCCTCCACTTT. It translates to CASSLSDRNNSPLHF.

The chain employs TRBV5-6 and TRBJ2-1, with D uncertain. Trimming removed 4 bases at V and 14 bases at J, with 19 bases between. The CDR3 has 13 residues. Germline V gives CDR1 SGHDT, CDR2 YYEEEE. The DNA for the CDR3 is TGTGCCAGCAGCCAAACCACTAACCTTAAGGAGTTCTTC. This codes for CASSQTTNLKEFF.

The chain employs TRBV11-3 and TRBJ2-2; 9 nucleotides line up with TRBD1. J was trimmed by 3 bases and V by 5 bases; bases with no gene match: 4. Germline CDR1 and CDR2: SGHNT and YENEEA. The CDR3 extends over 15 amino acids. The CDR3: CASSEGQGYTGELFF. The CDR3 DNA reads TGTGCCAGCAGCGAGGGACAGGGATACACCGGGGAGCTGTTTTTT.

V usage is TRBV6-5 and J usage is TRBJ1-1; D is possibly TRBD1 (6 bases). Germline-derived CDR1 and CDR2 are MNHEY and SVGAGI. The CDR3 runs 14 residues. Trimming took 2 bases from V and 5 from J, leaving 12 bases between them. The CDR3 bases are TGTGCCAGCAGTTACGGGGGGCCAGGGACTGAAGCTTTCTTT. This sequence encodes CASSYGGPGTEAFF.

The V call is TRBV10-3, the J call TRBJ2-7, with 7 bases identical to TRBD1. J lost 5 bases, V lost 2 bases, and 6 bases had no gene match. Germline values: CDR1 ENHRY, CDR2 SYGVKD. The CDR3 covers 14 residues. The CDR3 DNA follows: TGTGCCATCAGTGAGAAGGGGGCGAGGGACGAGCAGTACTTC. This translates into CAISEKGARDEQYF.

V and J are TRBV5-5 and TRBJ2-7; 7 bases line up with TRBD2. Germline trimming cut 7 bases from V and 0 bases from J; bases unmatched to any gene: 7. The germline V gene has CDR1 SGHKS and CDR2 YYEKEE (reference sequence). The CDR3 sequence is 14 residues long. The CDR3 protein is CASRYGGSSYEQYF. The CDR3 nucleotides read TGTGCCAGCCGCTACGGGGGGAGCTCCTACGAGCAGTACTTC. Complete variable domain (other parts from reference TRBV5-5 and TRBJ2-7): DAGVTQSPTHLIKTRGQQVTLRCSPISGHKSVSWYQQVLGQGPQFIFQYYEKEERGRGNFPDRFSARQFPNYSSELNVNALLLGDSALYLCASRYGGSSYEQYFGPGTRLTVT.

The chain couples TRBV3-1 (or the pseudogene TRBV3-2) to TRBJ1-4; TRBD1 is a possible D gene (5 bases). CDR1 and CDR2 (germline): LGHDT, YNNKEL (reference sequence). The ends were cut back, 3 bases at V and 0 bases at J, with 14 bases in the middle. This CDR3 comprises 17 residues. CDR3 DNA sequence: TGTGCCAGCAGCCAGTGGGGCAGGGCCCCAACTAATGAAAAACTGTTTTTT. This codes for CASSQWGRAPTNEKLFF.

The chain has TRBV9 and TRBJ2-5; tentative D call: TRBD1 (5 bases). CDR1 SGDLS and CDR2 YYNGEE come from the germline V gene. V was pared by 2 bases and J by 4 bases, with 9 bases between. This CDR3 region has 13 residues. The CDR3 region is CASSVWGGETQYF. DNA of the CDR3: TGTGCCAGCAGCGTCTGGGGCGGAGAGACCCAGTACTTC.

This chain links TRBV11-3 with TRBJ2-2; D uncertain. The CDR3 spans 16 residues. Trimming shortened V by 1 base and J by 3 bases, and 12 bases separated the two germline ends. Per the germline V gene, CDR1 is SGHNT and CDR2 is YENEEA. The CDR3 here is CASSLVGYSDTGELFF. Written as DNA, the CDR3 is TGTGCCAGCAGCTTAGTAGGGTATTCGGACACCGGGGAGCTGTTTTTT.

V is TRBV19 and J is TRBJ2-1; a weak D match, TRBD1 (5 bases). V dropped 6 bases and J dropped 6 bases, with 15 bases sitting between them. Germline-derived CDR1 and CDR2 are LNHDA and SQIVND (reference sequence). This CDR3 is built from 14 residues. CDR3: CASSPGWQGNEQFF. CDR3 DNA: TGTGCCAGTAGCCCCGGGTGGCAGGGCAATGAGCAGTTCTTC.

The CDR3: CASSLAGFNTEAFF. The DNA of the CDR3 is TGTGCCAGCAGCTTGGCGGGGTTTAACACTGAAGCTTTCTTT. This chain links TRBV5-6 with TRBJ1-1; no definite D call. Germline lookup yields CDR1 SGHDT and CDR2 YYEEEE. The CDR3 covers 14 residues. Trimming removed 0 bases from V and 2 bases from J, with 8 bases in between. The full variable domain, with the rest looked up from reference TRBV5-6 and TRBJ1-1, is DAGVTQSPTHLIKTRGQQVTLRCSPKSGHDTVSWYQQALGQGPQFIFQYYEEEERQRGNFPDRFSGHQFPNYSSELNVNALLLGDSALYLCASSLAGFNTEAFFGQGTRLTVV.

The chain uses TRBV2 and TRBJ1-2; TRBD1 is a possible D gene (6 bases). Trimming pared 1 base from V and 8 bases from J, leaving 26 bases between. Germline CDR1 SNHLY, CDR2 FYNNEI. There are 18 residues in the CDR3. DNA of the CDR3: TGTGCCAGCAGTGAAGGAGGAGGTGTGGGGGGCCTCCTAGGGGGCTACACCTTC. Translation: CASSEGGGVGGLLGGYTF.

This chain links TRBV10-3 with TRBJ1-2, with D tentatively TRBD1 (5 bases). Between the trimmed V and J ends, which lost 0 bases and 6 bases, there was a span of 17 bases. CDR1 and CDR2 from the germline V gene are ENHRY and SYGVKD. The CDR3 contains 16 residues. The CDR3 sequence: CAISESLIGGSDGYTF. The CDR3 coding sequence is TGTGCCATCAGTGAGTCGCTGATCGGGGGATCGGATGGCTACACCTTC.

In DNA, the CDR3 is TGTGCCAGCAGCTTAGTCAGTCTGGGATTTAGGAACACTGAAGCTTTCTTT. Translated: CASSLVSLGFRNTEAFF. The V call is TRBV7-2, the J call TRBJ1-1; D gene ambiguous. The CDR3 is 17 residues long. The V end was cut by 1 base, the J end by 1 base, with 16 bases between. The germline CDR1 and CDR2 sequences are SGHTA and FQGNSA. The whole variable domain, filled in from reference TRBV7-2 and TRBJ1-1, reads GAGVSQSPSNKVTEKGKDVELRCDPISGHTALYWYRQSLGQGLEFLIYFQGNSAPDKSGLPSDRFSAERTGGSVSTLTIQRTQQEDSAVYLCASSLVSLGFRNTEAFFGQGTRLTVV.